What follows describes a single TCR beta chain. Its antigen remains unidentified. MiXCR, run by TCRdb on the 5' RACE reads, gives a single entry per CDR3 protein. The sample consists of 550,000 to 700,000 distinct CDR3 sequences, 21% of them appearing once. The CDR3 is 14 amino acids. Deletions cut 4 bases from V and 5 bases from J, with 14 bases between. CDR1 and CDR2 from the germline V gene are SGHTA and FQGNSA. These data are taken from a study of identical twins. The study, taken as a whole, reports: Model-predicted out-of-frame TCR alpha sharing fell below observed values in monozygotic twins. The conclusions drew on cross-sectional statistical analysis instead of tracking the same donors.

These records were also assigned to another study, of T cells expressing NK-cell markers. That report adds: Roughly 6 donors showed dominant NKG2C+ clonotypes comprising about 1.0-7.0% of their CD8+ T cells.

The V and J genes are TRBV7-2 and TRBJ2-5; D possibly matches TRBD1 or TRBD2 (6 bases each). Sequencing input: PBMCs. The sequence was collected from a woman between 18 and 29 years old in good health. The DNA of the CDR3 is TGTGCCAGCAGCTCACCGGGGGCCCTTGAGACCCAGTACTTC. As protein: CASSSPGALETQYF.